One TCR beta chain is described in this entry. These data come from a study of CD8 T cells in Susac syndrome. Random hexamers were used to reverse transcribe the RNA input (roughly 0.5 to 1 ug). One entry per CDR3 protein, called by TCRdb with MiXCR from the immunoSEQ multiplex PCR reads. The repertoire holds 250,000 to 300,000 distinct CDR3 sequences, with around 84% as singletons. The CDR3 length is 13 residues. Looked up from germline, CDR1 is SQVTM and CDR2 is ANQGSEA. Trimming removed 3 bases at V and 3 bases at J, with 11 bases between. This chain joins TRBV29-1 and TRBJ1-1; D might be TRBD1 (6 bases). Material: CD8+ T cells from PBMCs. The TCR was taken from a human donor with multiple sclerosis. The CDR3 DNA is TGCAGCGTTGAGGGACAAGGGTACACTGAAGCTTTCTTT. It yields the protein CSVEGQGYTEAFF.